This is a list of T cell receptor beta chains from one sample in a study of CD8+CD57+ T cells in acquired aplastic anemia. TCRdb passed the reads through MiXCR, listing each CDR3 protein once. Of about 180,000 distinct CDR3 sequences in the sample, 63% were seen once. Source material: sorted CD4+, CD8+, or CD8+CD57+ T cells (not recorded which) from PBMCs. The origin of the receptors is a human donor with aplastic anemia. CDR3s include the opening cysteine and the closing phenylalanine or tryptophan. The D gene is left open where the match is weak. Only part of the rows carry a size: once, few, many, or a class if the clone is expanded.

v_gene	abundance	j_gene	d_gene	len	CDR3aa	CDR3nt
TRBV25-1	few	TRBJ2-5	NA	14	CASSEAGWGETQYF	TGTGCCAGCAGTGAAGCAGGATGGGGAGAGACCCAGTACTTC
TRBV15	once	TRBJ2-6	NA	16	CATSLRTASGANVLTF	TGTGCCACCAGCTTACGGACAGCGTCTGGGGCCAACGTCCTGACTTTC
TRBV9	NA	TRBJ1-5	NA	15	CASSATGRENQPQHF	TGTGCCAGCAGTGCAACGGGACGGGAAAATCAGCCCCAGCATTTT
TRBV7-3	NA	TRBJ1-1	NA	14	CASSLTRENTEAFF	TGTGCCAGCAGCTTAACAAGGGAGAACACTGAAGCTTTCTTT
TRBV10-3	NA	TRBJ2-2	NA	13	CAISSLRTGELFF	TGTGCCATCAGTAGCCTGAGGACCGGGGAGCTGTTTTTT
TRBV20-1	once	TRBJ1-1	NA	14	CSARDPDMNTEAFF	TGCAGTGCTAGAGACCCAGATATGAACACTGAAGCTTTCTTT
TRBV10-2	NA	TRBJ2-7	TRBD1	13	CATTPGQTYEQYF	TGCGCCACCACACCGGGACAGACCTACGAGCAGTACTTC
TRBV29-1	NA	TRBJ2-1	TRBD2	14	CSFEGSGKYNEQFF	TGCAGCTTCGAAGGGAGCGGGAAATACAATGAGCAGTTCTTC
TRBV25-1	NA	TRBJ1-2	TRBD1	14	CASSETGANYGYTF	TGTGCCAGCAGTGAAACAGGGGCTAACTATGGCTACACCTTC
TRBV24-1	NA	TRBJ2-1	NA	15	CASSRVGSSYNEQFF	TGTGCCAGCAGCCGCGTCGGGAGCTCCTACAATGAGCAGTTCTTC
TRBV29-1	NA	TRBJ1-1	NA	13	CSVPGGTNTEAFF	TGCAGCGTGCCCGGGGGGACGAACACTGAAGCTTTCTTT
TRBV20-1	few	TRBJ2-7	NA	15	CSARVAGEGSYEQYF	TGCAGTGCTAGAGTGGCAGGGGAGGGCTCCTACGAGCAGTACTTC
TRBV29-1	NA	TRBJ1-1	TRBD1	14	CSVGAGGGGTEAFF	TGCAGCGTTGGCGCAGGGGGCGGTGGCACTGAAGCTTTCTTT
TRBV12-3/TRBV12-4	few	TRBJ1-1	NA	13	CASSLLQNTEAFF	TGTGCCAGCAGTTTGTTACAGAACACTGAAGCTTTCTTT
TRBV4-3	NA	TRBJ2-3	TRBD1	16	CASSQGTGQGPDTQYF	TGCGCCAGCAGCCAAGGGACGGGACAGGGGCCAGATACGCAGTATTTT
TRBV29-1	NA	TRBJ2-7	NA	11	CSVNTVDEQYF	TGCAGCGTTAATACGGTGGACGAGCAGTACTTC
TRBV5-1	NA	TRBJ2-1	NA	14	CASSRWGGMNEQFF	TGCGCCAGCAGCCGCTGGGGAGGCATGAATGAGCAGTTCTTC
TRBV7-3	NA	TRBJ2-3	TRBD2	15	CSSSPWQRGADTQYF	TGTTCCAGCAGCCCTTGGCAGCGGGGGGCAGATACGCAGTACTTT
TRBV24-1	few	TRBJ2-1	NA	14	CATSDQGSTGEQFF	TGTGCCACCAGTGACCAGGGCTCGACTGGGGAGCAGTTCTTC
TRBV13	many	TRBJ2-1	TRBD2	16	CASSLSTSGGDSEQFF	TGTGCCAGCAGCTTATCAACTAGCGGGGGGGACAGTGAGCAGTTCTTC
TRBV9	NA	TRBJ1-3	NA	13	CASSLTDGNTIYF	TGTGCCAGCAGCTTGACAGACGGAAACACCATATATTTT
TRBV9	NA	TRBJ2-1	TRBD1	15	CASSEGTGGFDEQFF	TGTGCCAGCAGCGAGGGGACAGGGGGCTTCGATGAGCAGTTCTTC
TRBV5-4	once	TRBJ1-1	NA	14	CASFRDGPNTEAFF	TGTGCCAGCTTCCGGGACGGCCCGAACACTGAAGCTTTCTTT
TRBV20-1	NA	TRBJ2-7	NA	13	CSVDDRTTYEQYF	TGCAGTGTTGACGACCGCACCACCTACGAGCAGTACTTC
TRBV5-1	NA	TRBJ1-1	TRBD1	15	CASSRSTGVDTEAFF	TGCGCCAGCAGCAGGTCGACAGGGGTCGACACTGAAGCTTTCTTT
TRBV7-8	once	TRBJ2-7	TRBD1	15	CASSKDRGFTYEQYF	TGTGCCAGCAGCAAAGACAGGGGGTTTACCTACGAGCAGTACTTC
TRBV29-1	few	TRBJ1-1	NA	13	CSVEPDTHTEAFF	TGCAGCGTTGAACCGGACACACACACTGAAGCTTTCTTT
TRBV11-2	few	TRBJ2-7	NA	14	CASSPGQISYEQYF	TGTGCCAGCAGCCCCGGACAGATCTCCTACGAGCAGTACTTC
TRBV10-3	NA	TRBJ2-5	TRBD2	15	CAISYGLASPETQYF	TGTGCCATCAGCTACGGACTAGCCAGTCCGGAGACCCAGTACTTC
TRBV11-3	NA	TRBJ2-3	NA	14	CASSLGAVTDTQYF	TGTGCCAGCAGCTTAGGGGCGGTCACAGATACGCAGTATTTT
TRBV2	once	TRBJ1-5	NA	17	CASSAFDRRASNQPQHF	TGTGCCAGCAGTGCTTTCGACAGGCGGGCAAGCAATCAGCCCCAGCATTTT
TRBV6-6	NA	TRBJ1-5	NA	13	CASRPVLQGPQHF	TGTGCCAGCAGGCCCGTGCTACAGGGGCCCCAGCATTTT
TRBV9	NA	TRBJ1-2	TRBD1	14	CASSVVDRAYGYTF	TGTGCCAGCAGCGTAGTGGACAGGGCTTATGGCTACACCTTC
TRBV20-1	NA	TRBJ2-7	NA	13	CSASTSIDYEQYF	TGCAGTGCTAGCACTAGCATCGACTACGAGCAGTACTTC
TRBV12-3/TRBV12-4	NA	TRBJ2-5	TRBD2	15	CASSSLAGVGETQYF	TGTGCCAGCAGTTCCCTAGCGGGAGTAGGGGAGACCCAGTACTTC
TRBV7-7	many	TRBJ2-1	NA	15	CASSLGLDSYNEQFF	TGTGCTAGCAGCTTAGGACTGGACTCCTACAATGAGCAGTTCTTC
TRBV2	NA	TRBJ1-3	TRBD1	15	CASSVRDRVGNTIYF	TGTGCCAGCAGTGTGAGGGACAGGGTGGGAAACACCATATATTTT